The 16 T cell receptor beta chains below all came from one sample that was sequenced in a study of CD8 T cells in ankylosing spondylitis. General study findings and limits: Ankylosing spondylitis blood appeared to be characterized by a TCR beta motif of roughly eight highly homologous variants.

For these receptors, no antigen is known. TCRdb called the 5' RACE reads again in MiXCR, with one record for every CDR3 protein. Of 670,000 or so distinct CDR3 sequences in the sample, around 20% are singletons; the top ten hold 19%. The material sequenced was blood, either unsorted or a sorted T cell fraction (not recorded which). The receptors shown here come from a male donor with ankylosing spondylitis.

The chain has TRBV12-3 or TRBV12-4 and TRBJ1-2; D not resolved. This CDR3 comprises 13 residues. V was cut by 5 bases and J by 4 bases, with 11 bases left in between. The CDR3 nucleotides are TGTGCCAGCAGTCCAAGACGGTCCTATGGCTACACCTTC. Protein product: CASSPRRSYGYTF.

This rearrangement joins TRBV11-2 to TRBJ2-7; D is possibly TRBD1 (6 bases). This CDR3 is built from 14 residues. The germline V and J ends were trimmed by 5 bases and 7 bases, with 18 bases remaining between them. Germline V gene lookup returns CDR1 SGHAT and CDR2 FQNNGV. In DNA, the CDR3 is TGTGCCAGCAGCGCGTCCTACAGGGTTGTGGAGCAGTACTTC. Its protein is CASSASYRVVEQYF.

The rearrangement joins TRBV6-1 to TRBJ2-7; 7 positions match TRBD1. V dropped 6 bases and J dropped 0; count of bases not matched to a gene: 5. The CDR3 is made up of 14 amino acids. The germline V gene encodes CDR1 MNHNS and CDR2 SASEGT. The CDR3 spells CASRGQEHSYEQYF. The CDR3 region has the DNA TGTGCCAGCAGAGGACAGGAGCACTCCTACGAGCAGTACTTC.

This clonotype was counted only a few times. The chain has TRBV11-2 and TRBJ1-4; D is unresolved. Trimming stripped 1 base from V and 0 bases from J, with 3 bases between. The CDR3 sequence is 14 residues long. Looked up from germline, CDR1 is SGHAT and CDR2 is FQNNGV. The CDR3 coding sequence is TGTGCCAGCAGCTTAGGTCCAACTAATGAAAAACTGTTTTTT. As protein: CASSLGPTNEKLFF.

This clonotype is a singleton in its sample. V and J are TRBV7-3 and TRBJ2-7; 8 nucleotides line up with TRBD2. The CDR3 sequence is 15 residues long. The V and J ends lost 2 bases and 4 bases, in that order; junction bases with no gene match: 7. Germline CDR1 SGHTA, CDR2 FQGTGA. The CDR3 loop is CASSLDGGAGYEQYF. The CDR3 DNA is TGTGCCAGCAGCTTAGACGGGGGGGCCGGTTACGAGCAGTACTTC. Supplemented by reference TRBV7-3 and TRBJ2-7, the full variable domain reads GAGVSQTPSNKVTEKGKYVELRCDPISGHTALYWYRQSLGQGPEFLIYFQGTGAADDSGLPNDRFFAVRPEGSVSTLKIQRTERGDSAVYLCASSLDGGAGYEQYFGPGTRLTVT.

CDR3: CASSLGGMWYNEQFF. The CDR3 nucleotides read TGTGCCAGCAGTTTAGGGGGGATGTGGTACAATGAGCAGTTCTTC. The chain has TRBV27 and TRBJ2-1; weak D call: TRBD2 (6 bases). The CDR3 length is 15 residues. Per germline, CDR1 MNHEY and CDR2 SMNVEV (reference sequence). The V and J ends lost 2 bases and 4 bases respectively, with 12 bases between them.

The V call is TRBV2, the J call TRBJ2-6, with 9 bases fitting TRBD1. Trimming at V came to 7 bases and at J to 0 bases, leaving 7 bases not matched to a gene. This CDR3 is built from 17 residues. The germline CDR1 and CDR2 sequences are SNHLY and FYNNEI. CDR3 bases: TGTGCCAGCATGGGACAGGGTCTGAGCTCTGGGGCCAACGTCCTGACTTTC. Encoded protein: CASMGQGLSSGANVLTF.

The gene calls are TRBV29-1 and TRBJ1-2; the D is unclear. The V end lost 7 bases, the J end lost 7 bases, and 16 bases lay between the germline ends. Per germline, CDR1 SQVTM and CDR2 ANQGSEA. The CDR3 has 12 residues. The CDR3, as DNA: TGCAGCGCCCCTGAGGGCGGGGTTGGCTACACCTTC. Translated: CSAPEGGVGYTF.

The V call is TRBV29-1, the J call TRBJ2-5; D remains unclear. The CDR3 spans 13 residues. CDR1 SQVTM and CDR2 ANQGSEA come from the germline V gene. Trimming left V 1 base short and J 7 bases short, with 13 bases between. The CDR3 DNA reads as TGCAGCGTTGAAGGCAGTAACGAAGGGACCCAGTACTTC. Protein sequence: CSVEGSNEGTQYF.

This chain uses TRBV5-1 with TRBJ2-7, with D tentatively TRBD2 (6 bases). Trimming took 0 bases from V and 5 from J, leaving 15 bases between them. The germline gives CDR1 SGHRS, CDR2 YFSETQ. The CDR3 covers 15 residues. The CDR3 DNA sequence: TGCGCCAGCAGCTTGGGGGCTCGGGGGTCCAACGAGCAGTACTTC. Translated, it gives CASSLGARGSNEQYF.

The genes are TRBV10-3 and TRBJ1-5; D unclear. The CDR3 totals 12 residues. Per germline, CDR1 ENHRY and CDR2 SYGVKD. Trimming removed 4 bases from V and 3 bases from J, with 4 bases in between. The CDR3 DNA sequence: TGTGCCATCAGTGCGAACAATCAGCCCCAGCATTTT. It encodes CAISANNQPQHF.

The V call is TRBV5-1, the J call TRBJ1-1; D unclear. The V end was cut by 2 bases, the J end by 4 bases, with 9 bases between. The CDR3 sequence is 13 residues long. CDR1 and CDR2 (germline): SGHRS, YFSETQ. The CDR3 here is CASSFSLGTEAFF. The CDR3 nucleotides read TGCGCCAGCAGCTTTTCCTTGGGCACTGAAGCTTTCTTT.

Comments on this clonotype: A single base separates this from a much larger clone, so it may be a read error. As DNA, the CDR3 is TGTGCCGTCAGACAGGGTAATCTGTACCAAGAGACCCAGTACTTC. Its protein product is CAVRQGNLYQETQYF. This rearrangement joins TRBV10-3 to TRBJ2-5, with 7 bases aligning to TRBD1. Per the germline V gene, CDR1 is ENHRY and CDR2 is SYGVKD. This CDR3 comprises 15 residues.

The chain has TRBV27 and TRBJ2-2; no definite D call. From germline, CDR1 is MNHEY and CDR2 SMNVEV (reference sequence). Trimming removed 2 bases from V and 6 bases from J, with 13 bases in between. The length of the CDR3 is 15 residues. CDR3: CASSLSRPFAGELFF. CDR3 bases: TGTGCCAGCAGTTTAAGTAGGCCTTTTGCCGGGGAGCTGTTTTTT.

This clonotype came up many times. This chain joins TRBV12-3 or TRBV12-4 and TRBJ1-1; 8 nucleotides match TRBD1. J gave up 0 bases and V 5 bases, and 5 bases lay outside the gene matches. This CDR3 spans 15 amino acids. The CDR3 sequence: CASSPGQGVNTEAFF. CDR3 nucleotides: TGTGCCAGCAGTCCCGGACAGGGCGTGAACACTGAAGCTTTCTTT.

CDR3 region: CASSLALGQVDEQFF. The CDR3, as DNA: TGTGCCAGCAGCTTAGCGTTGGGGCAGGTGGATGAGCAGTTCTTC. The V gene is TRBV7-6, the J gene TRBJ2-1; maybe TRBD1 (5 bases). The CDR3 contains 15 residues. Between the trimmed V and J ends, which lost 0 bases and 8 bases, there was a span of 14 bases. Germline V gives CDR1 SGHVS, CDR2 FNYEAQ.